Described below is a single T cell receptor (beta chain) sequence and its context. Its antigen is currently not known. No base qualities exist here, and no much larger clone lies one base off it. Library prep was done by the immunoSEQ multiplex PCR assay. TCRdb carries this immuneACCESS record with in-frame sequences only. Its versions omit some clonotypes, under half of them owing to an unresolved V gene in the studies checked, with the rest unexplained. The sample data list tens of thousands of clones, and roughly 92% of these were observed just once. 3.7% of the sample belongs to the ten largest clones. Reading the germline V gene gives CDR1 SGHVS and CDR2 FNYEAQ. The CDR3 covers 17 residues, taking in both the cysteine and the phenylalanine. Only the CDR3 region is kept as DNA, spanning 51 bases read in frame from base 1. The trim is 2 bases for V and 0 bases for J, with a gap of 17 bases between the germline ends.

These data are taken from a study of T cell changes during pregnancy in multiple sclerosis (dated by TCRdb to about 2019). With respect to the entire study: In women with multiple sclerosis, the researchers looked at how the T cell repertoire shifted as pregnancy progressed.

Recombination linked TRBV7-6 to TRBJ2-7; TRBD1 is possibly the D segment (7 matching bases). Sequenced material: peripheral blood, taken after pregnancy. The receptor was isolated from a female donor in good health, enrolled as a control in a pregnancy study. In nucleotides, the sequence is TGTGCCAGCAGCTTATTTGGGCAGGGGGGCTCCTCCTACGAGCAGTACTTC. It is translated as CASSLFGQGGSSYEQYF.